A selection of T cell receptor beta chains follows, all from one sample in a study of cytomegalovirus exposure and HLA in healthy donors. Only in-frame clones appear in the TCRdb table, and some are missing; sequencing was by immunoSEQ multiplex PCR. The sample has around 230,000 clones, around 88% seen once. Material: PBMCs. Receptors were obtained from a woman in her thirties in good health and CMV-seropositive. The CDR3 runs from the conserved cysteine through the conserved F or W. The D gene is left open where the match is weak. Expanded clones are given a class, and other clones once, few, many or no size at all.

j_call,d_call,v_call,clone_size,cdr3_aa,cdr3_nt
TRBJ2-7,TRBD2,TRBV4-1,.,CASSQAAGRSYEQYF,TGCGCCAGCAGCCAAGCAGCGGGACGGTCCTACGAGCAGTACTTC
TRBJ2-1,.,TRBV6-5,.,CASSYSYSSYNEQFF,TGTGCCAGCAGTTACTCGTACAGCTCTTACAATGAGCAGTTCTTC
TRBJ2-1,.,TRBV25-1,.,CASNPRGSANEQFF,TGTGCCAGCAATCCTCGGGGTTCAGCTAATGAGCAGTTCTTC
TRBJ1-4,.,TRBV6-6,.,CASRPQSTNEKLFF,TGTGCCAGCAGACCACAATCAACTAATGAAAAACTGTTTTTT
TRBJ2-4,.,TRBV5-6,.,CASSLGGPAKNIQYF,TGTGCCAGCAGCTTGGGTGGGCCGGCCAAAAACATTCAGTACTTC
TRBJ1-5,TRBD1,TRBV27,.,CASSYHTNLGTGFRLDQPQHF,TGTGCCAGCAGTTACCATACTAACCTCGGGACAGGGTTTCGTTTGGATCAGCCCCAGCATTTT
TRBJ2-3,.,TRBV11-3,once,CASSLSSTDTQYF,TGTGCCAGCAGCTTATCTAGCACAGATACGCAGTATTTT
TRBJ2-7,TRBD2,TRBV9,once,CASSVASAGGYYEQYF,TGTGCCAGCAGCGTAGCGTCAGCGGGAGGATACTACGAGCAGTACTTC
TRBJ1-4,.,TRBV30,.,CAWSVSLATNEKLFF,TGTGCCTGGAGTGTCTCCCTAGCAACTAATGAAAAACTGTTTTTT
TRBJ2-7,TRBD2,TRBV7-8,.,CASSSMPTSGSSYEQYF,TGTGCCAGCAGCTCGATGCCAACTAGCGGGAGCTCCTACGAGCAGTACTTC
TRBJ2-5,TRBD2,TRBV6-6,.,CASRQTSGRETQYF,TGTGCCAGCAGACAGACTAGCGGGAGGGAGACCCAGTACTTC
TRBJ1-5,.,TRBV30,many,CAWSVQGKPQHF,TGTGCCTGGAGTGTACAGGGTAAACCCCAGCATTTT
TRBJ2-7,TRBD2,TRBV5-1,once,CASSLSAGGGFYEQYF,TGCGCCAGCAGCTTGTCGGCGGGAGGGGGTTTCTACGAGCAGTACTTC
TRBJ2-7,.,TRBV7-9,.,CASSLGSGYEQYF,TGTGCCAGCAGCTTAGGGTCCGGTTACGAGCAGTACTTC
TRBJ2-7,.,TRBV13,.,CASSLASGGNYEQYF,TGTGCCAGCAGCTTAGCATCAGGAGGGAACTACGAGCAGTACTTC
TRBJ2-1,.,TRBV7-9,once,CASTSGGINEQFF,TGTGCCAGCACCTCAGGGGGGATCAATGAGCAGTTCTTC
TRBJ2-2,TRBD2,TRBV6-4,.,CASSPSGSFTGELFF,TGTGCCAGCAGCCCTAGCGGGAGTTTCACCGGGGAGCTGTTTTTT
TRBJ2-1,TRBD2,TRBV7-2,once,CASSMRPSGVYNEQFF,TGTGCCAGCAGCATGCGGCCGAGCGGGGTCTACAATGAGCAGTTCTTC
TRBJ2-1,TRBD2,TRBV5-1,once,CASSLPGTSGRAGEQFF,TGCGCCAGCAGCTTGCCCGGGACTAGCGGGAGGGCTGGCGAGCAGTTCTTC
TRBJ1-2,TRBD1,TRBV14,.,CASSQDFRDRVHGYTF,TGTGCCAGCAGCCAAGACTTCCGGGACAGGGTACATGGCTACACCTTC
TRBJ2-5,.,TRBV7-3,.,CASSLSSQETQYF,TGTGCCAGCAGCTTGTCCTCCCAAGAGACCCAGTACTTC
TRBJ2-7,.,TRBV6-1,.,CASSVLLAESSYEQYF,TGTGCCAGCAGTGTCCTCCTTGCTGAGAGCTCCTACGAGCAGTACTTC
TRBJ2-7,TRBD2,TRBV9,.,CASSEGLADSYEQYF,TGTGCCAGCAGCGAGGGACTAGCGGACTCCTACGAGCAGTACTTC
TRBJ1-2,.,TRBV13,.,CASSFSPETDFYGYTF,TGTGCCAGCAGCTTTTCTCCAGAGACCGACTTCTATGGCTACACCTTC
TRBJ2-7,TRBD2,TRBV6-5,.,CASSYGAGGKYEQYF,TGTGCCAGCAGTTACGGAGCGGGAGGCAAATACGAGCAGTACTTC
TRBJ1-5,.,TRBV5-1,.,CASSLQGLSNQPQHF,TGCGCCAGCAGCTTACAGGGTTTGAGCAATCAGCCCCAGCATTTT
TRBJ1-1,.,TRBV19,.,CASRTEYIRGSSEAFF,TGTGCCAGTAGGACGGAGTATATTCGGGGATCCTCTGAAGCTTTCTTT
TRBJ2-7,TRBD2,TRBV30,.,CAWSVGDYEQYF,TGTGCCTGGAGTGTAGGGGACTATGAGCAGTACTTC
TRBJ2-1,TRBD2,TRBV19,.,CASSILGLAGGNYNEQFF,TGTGCCAGTAGTATCCTGGGGCTAGCGGGAGGAAACTACAATGAGCAGTTCTTC
TRBJ2-1,.,TRBV5-4,.,CASSISSSHNEQFF,TGTGCCAGCAGCATCTCTAGCAGCCACAATGAGCAGTTCTTC
TRBJ2-1,.,TRBV7-9,.,CASSQGGQFNEQFF,TGTGCCAGCAGCCAGGGGGGTCAGTTCAATGAGCAGTTCTTC
TRBJ2-7,TRBD2,TRBV5-6,once,CASSLAPTSEYEQYF,TGTGCCAGCAGCTTGGCGCCGACTAGCGAATACGAGCAGTACTTC
TRBJ2-3,TRBD2,TRBV7-6,.,CASSLRTGGVDTQYF,TGTGCCAGCAGCTTAAGAACGGGAGGGGTAGATACGCAGTATTTT
TRBJ2-1,TRBD1,TRBV19,.,CASSLKGAGYNEQFF,TGTGCCAGTAGCCTGAAGGGGGCTGGCTACAATGAGCAGTTCTTC
TRBJ2-6,.,TRBV11-3,.,CASSLRSGANVLTF,TGTGCCAGCAGCCTACGATCTGGGGCCAACGTCCTGACTTTC
TRBJ1-1,.,TRBV7-8,.,CASSLAIEKEAFF,TGTGCCAGCAGCTTAGCAATCGAGAAAGAAGCTTTCTTT
TRBJ2-1,TRBD2,TRBV5-1,.,CASRNRTSGRARSEQFF,TGCGCCAGCAGGAATCGGACTAGCGGGAGGGCCCGGAGTGAGCAGTTCTTC
TRBJ1-1,TRBD1,TRBV6-5,.,CASSTYRGEAFF,TGTGCCAGCAGTACATACAGGGGTGAAGCTTTCTTT
TRBJ2-1,TRBD2,TRBV11-3,.,CASSLSGRVDNEQFF,TGTGCCAGCAGCTTAAGCGGGAGGGTTGACAATGAGCAGTTCTTC
TRBJ2-7,.,TRBV5-4,.,CASSPGLNSYEQYF,TGTGCCAGCAGCCCCGGACTTAACTCCTACGAGCAGTACTTC
TRBJ1-2,.,TRBV19,few,CASRTAQGSHGYTF,TGTGCCAGTAGGACGGCGCAGGGGAGCCATGGCTACACCTTC
TRBJ2-7,TRBD2,TRBV28,.,CASSRPSREGVAYEQYF,TGTGCCAGCAGTCGTCCCTCGCGGGAGGGCGTGGCCTACGAGCAGTACTTC
TRBJ2-7,TRBD2,TRBV5-1,.,CASSLGAGGTEQYF,TGCGCCAGCAGCTTGGGAGCGGGAGGAACCGAGCAGTACTTT
TRBJ1-1,.,TRBV27,.,CASSFRQALSVFF,TGTGCCAGCAGTTTCCGACAGGCCCTTTCGGTTTTCTTT
TRBJ2-7,TRBD2,TRBV7-9,.,CASSLAQTSGRAGEQYF,TGTGCCAGCAGCTTAGCGCAGACTAGCGGGAGGGCCGGGGAGCAGTACTTC
TRBJ1-2,.,TRBV28,few,CASSFRYGYTF,TGTGCCAGCAGTTTTCGGTATGGCTACACCTTC
TRBJ2-7,.,TRBV10-3,.,CAISEWSGEQYF,TGTGCCATCAGTGAGTGGAGTGGAGAGCAGTACTTC
TRBJ1-5,.,TRBV28,.,CASGTGSNQPQHF,TGTGCCAGCGGAACAGGTAGCAATCAGCCCCAGCATTTT
TRBJ1-5,.,TRBV19,.,CASSIDSGNQPQHF,TGTGCCAGTAGTATAGACAGTGGCAATCAGCCCCAGCATTTT
TRBJ2-1,TRBD2,TRBV19,.,CASSRGLAGVPSYNEQFF,TGTGCCAGTAGTAGGGGACTAGCGGGAGTACCCTCCTACAATGAGCAGTTCTTC
TRBJ1-1,.,TRBV20-1,.,CSAAPTWAFF,TGCAGTGCGGCCCCCACGTGGGCTTTCTTT
TRBJ2-3,TRBD2,TRBV6-1,few,CATPGLATDTQYF,TGTGCCACCCCGGGACTAGCAACAGATACGCAGTATTTT
TRBJ1-1,.,TRBV27,.,CASSLTGPDVRGPHNTEAFF,TGTGCCAGCAGTTTAACCGGGCCTGATGTCAGGGGACCCCATAACACTGAAGCTTTCTTT
TRBJ2-7,.,TRBV19,.,CASSIIPEGEQYF,TGTGCCAGTAGTATTATCCCGGAGGGCGAGCAGTACTTC
TRBJ2-1,TRBD2,TRBV5-4,.,CASSSRGREGSSYNEQFF,TGTGCCAGCAGCTCCCGAGGGCGGGAGGGAAGCTCCTACAATGAGCAGTTCTTC